This T cell receptor beta chain was retrieved from a study of OX40 agonist ivuxolimab in advanced cancers. At the level of the study: Six ivuxolimab dose levels, 0.01 to 10 mg/kg, were given intravenously every 2 weeks. Dose-escalation patients' cancers were hepatocellular carcinoma, melanoma, renal cell or head and neck cancer.

Turning to this clone: Antigen specificity is unknown.

Overall study results and limits: By week 6 at 0.1 to 3.0 mg/kg, blood CD4+ and CD8+ T cells had expanded clonally. The specificity for antigen of the expanded peripheral T cells was not determined.

Produced via immunoSEQ multiplex PCR; TCRdb's table is partial and in-frame only. The table records 70,000 or so clones, over 60% of them present only once. This receptor was identified in an adult with an advanced solid tumor such as melanoma, head and neck, liver or kidney cancer. Sequences were derived from CD4+ or CD8+ T cells sorted from blood, sampled in a trial of the OX40 agonist ivuxolimab.

The CDR3 sequence is CASSSRGVSPLHF. CDR3 in DNA: TGTGCCAGCAGCTCGAGGGGGGTCTCACCCCTCCACTTT. The V gene is TRBV21-1, the J gene TRBJ1-6. TRBV21-1 is labeled a pseudogene. This CDR3 has 13 residues.